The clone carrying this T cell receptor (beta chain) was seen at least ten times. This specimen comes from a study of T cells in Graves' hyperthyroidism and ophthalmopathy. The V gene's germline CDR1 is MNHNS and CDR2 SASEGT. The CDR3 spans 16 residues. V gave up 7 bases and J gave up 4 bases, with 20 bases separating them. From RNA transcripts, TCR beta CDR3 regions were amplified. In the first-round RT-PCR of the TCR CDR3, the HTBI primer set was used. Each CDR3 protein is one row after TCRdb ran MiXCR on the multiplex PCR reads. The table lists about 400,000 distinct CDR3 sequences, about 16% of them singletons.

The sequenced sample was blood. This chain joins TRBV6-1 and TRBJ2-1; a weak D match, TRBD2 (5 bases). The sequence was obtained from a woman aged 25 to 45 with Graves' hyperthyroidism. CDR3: CASNSLRSSIYNEQFF. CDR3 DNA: TGTGCCAGCAACTCCCTACGGTCTAGCATTTACAATGAGCAGTTCTTC.